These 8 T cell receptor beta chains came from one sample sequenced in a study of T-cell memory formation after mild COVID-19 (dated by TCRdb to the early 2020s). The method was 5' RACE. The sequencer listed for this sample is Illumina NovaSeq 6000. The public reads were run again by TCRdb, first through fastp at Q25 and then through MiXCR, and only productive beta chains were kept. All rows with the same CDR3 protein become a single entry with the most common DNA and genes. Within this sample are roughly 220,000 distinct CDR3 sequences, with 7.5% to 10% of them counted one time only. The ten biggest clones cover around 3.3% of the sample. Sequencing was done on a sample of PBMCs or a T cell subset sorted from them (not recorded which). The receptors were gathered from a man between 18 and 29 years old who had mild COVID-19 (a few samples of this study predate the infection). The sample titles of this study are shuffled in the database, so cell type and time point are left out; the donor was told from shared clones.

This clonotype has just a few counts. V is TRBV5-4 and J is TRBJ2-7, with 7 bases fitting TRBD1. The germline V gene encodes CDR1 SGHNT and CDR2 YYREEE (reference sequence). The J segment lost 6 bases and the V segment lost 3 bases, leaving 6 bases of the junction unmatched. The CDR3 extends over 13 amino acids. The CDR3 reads CASSYDRAGEQYF. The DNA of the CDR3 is TGTGCCAGCAGCTACGACAGGGCTGGCGAGCAGTACTTC.

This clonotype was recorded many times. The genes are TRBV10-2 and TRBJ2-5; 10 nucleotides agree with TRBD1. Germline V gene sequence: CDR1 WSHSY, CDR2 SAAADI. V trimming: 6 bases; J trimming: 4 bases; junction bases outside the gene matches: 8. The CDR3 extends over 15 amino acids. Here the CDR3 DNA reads TGCGCCAGCAGCGACAGGGACAGGGGAGGAGAGACCCAGTACTTC. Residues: CASSDRDRGGETQYF.

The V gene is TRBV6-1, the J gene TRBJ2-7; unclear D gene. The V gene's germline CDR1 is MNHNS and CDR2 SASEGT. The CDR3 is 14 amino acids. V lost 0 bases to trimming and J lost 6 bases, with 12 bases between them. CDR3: CASSEASLVGEQYV. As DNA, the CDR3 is TGTGCCAGCAGTGAAGCGAGTCTGGTAGGCGAGCAGTACGTC.

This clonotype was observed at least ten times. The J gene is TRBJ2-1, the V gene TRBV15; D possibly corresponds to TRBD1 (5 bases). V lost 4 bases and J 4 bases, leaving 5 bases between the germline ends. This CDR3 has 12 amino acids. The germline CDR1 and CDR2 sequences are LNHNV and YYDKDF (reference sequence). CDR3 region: CATSKGYNEQFF. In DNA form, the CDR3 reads TGTGCCACCAGCAAGGGGTACAATGAGCAGTTCTTC.

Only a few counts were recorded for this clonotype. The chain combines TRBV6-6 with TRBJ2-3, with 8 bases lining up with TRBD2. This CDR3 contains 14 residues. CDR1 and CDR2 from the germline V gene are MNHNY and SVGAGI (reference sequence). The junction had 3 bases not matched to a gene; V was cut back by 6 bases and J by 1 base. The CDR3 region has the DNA TGTGCCAGCAGGCGTAGCGGGGGCACAGATACGCAGTATTTT. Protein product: CASRRSGGTDTQYF.

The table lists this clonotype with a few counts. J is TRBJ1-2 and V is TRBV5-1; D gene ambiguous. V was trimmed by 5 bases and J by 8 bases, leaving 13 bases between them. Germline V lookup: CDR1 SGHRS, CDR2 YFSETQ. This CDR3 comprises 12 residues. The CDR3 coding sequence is TGCGCCAGCAGAGATGAAGGCAGGGGCTACACCTTC. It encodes CASRDEGRGYTF. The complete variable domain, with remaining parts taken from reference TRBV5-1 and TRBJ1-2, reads KAGVTQTPRYLIKTRGQQVTLSCSPISGHRSVSWYQQTPGQGLQFLFEYFSETQRNKGNFPGRFSGRQFSNSRSEMNVSTLELGDSALYLCASRDEGRGYTFGSGTRLTVV.

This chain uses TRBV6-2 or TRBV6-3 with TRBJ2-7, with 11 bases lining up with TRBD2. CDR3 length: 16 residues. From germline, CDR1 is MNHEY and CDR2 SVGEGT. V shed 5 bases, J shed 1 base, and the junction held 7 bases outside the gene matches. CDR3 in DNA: TGTGCCAGCAGTCGACTAGCGGGGCGCCAATCCTACGAGCAGTACGTC. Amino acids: CASSRLAGRQSYEQYV.

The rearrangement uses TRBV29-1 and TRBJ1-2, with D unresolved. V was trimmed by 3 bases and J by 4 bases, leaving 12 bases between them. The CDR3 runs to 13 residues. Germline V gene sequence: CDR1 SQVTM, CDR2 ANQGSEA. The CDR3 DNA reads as TGCAGCGTTGAGGCCAGAAGCCTCTATGGCTACACCTTC. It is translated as CSVEARSLYGYTF.